These T cell receptor beta chains were read from a single sample in a study of CD8 T cells in ankylosing spondylitis. From the 5' RACE reads, TCRdb called clonotypes with MiXCR, one entry per CDR3 protein. The table shows 240,000 or so distinct CDR3 sequences, with around 7.8% occurring only once. Sequencing was performed on blood, either unsorted or a sorted T cell fraction (not recorded which). The receptors were sampled from a male donor with ankylosing spondylitis or in good health (not recorded which). Each CDR3 is given with its conserved first and last residue. A D gene is named only where the DNA matches it firmly. A clone size is listed for some rows: how often the clone was seen (once, few, many), or a class if it is expanded.

- | TRBJ2-6 | few | TRBV12-5 | CASGPDGDSGANVLTF | TGTGCTAGTGGTCCGGACGGGGACTCTGGGGCCAACGTCCTGACTTTC
- | TRBJ2-1 | few | TRBV7-9 | CASSFPGSSYNEQFF | TGTGCCAGCAGCTTCCCGGGGAGCTCCTACAATGAGCAGTTCTTC
TRBD2 | TRBJ2-5 | - | TRBV11-3 | CASSLAWTSGSAETQYF | TGTGCCAGCAGCTTGGCGTGGACTAGCGGGAGCGCGGAGACCCAGTACTTC
- | TRBJ1-6 | many | TRBV12-3/TRBV12-4 | CASSRMGDSPLHF | TGTGCCAGCAGCCGGATGGGGGATTCACCCCTCCACTTT
TRBD1 | TRBJ1-4 | many | TRBV12-3/TRBV12-4 | CASSGGQGVGEKLFF | TGTGCCAGCAGTGGAGGACAGGGTGTGGGCGAAAAACTGTTTTTT
- | TRBJ2-1 | - | TRBV5-1 | CASRVSGSYNEQFF | TGCGCCAGCAGGGTTAGCGGTTCCTACAATGAGCAGTTCTTC
TRBD2 | TRBJ2-2 | many | TRBV5-1 | CASSLASGRITGELFF | TGCGCCAGCAGCTTGGCTAGCGGGAGAATAACCGGGGAGCTGTTTTTT
- | TRBJ1-1 | - | TRBV6-2/TRBV6-3 | CASRDYTADTEAFF | TGTGCCAGCAGGGACTACACGGCCGACACTGAAGCTTTCTTT
- | TRBJ2-1 | many | TRBV5-6 | CASSLRQSSYNEQFF | TGTGCCAGCAGCTTGCGGCAGAGCTCCTACAATGAGCAGTTCTTC
- | TRBJ1-5 | many | TRBV12-3/TRBV12-4 | CASSPREGGNQPQHF | TGTGCCAGCAGTCCCAGGGAAGGGGGCAATCAGCCCCAGCATTTT
- | TRBJ2-2 | many | TRBV6-1 | CASRFQNTGELFF | TGTGCCAGCCGATTTCAGAACACCGGGGAGCTGTTTTTT
TRBD1 | TRBJ2-7 | many | TRBV20-1 | CSAKPGTGGRNEQYF | TGCAGTGCTAAACCCGGGACAGGGGGCCGGAACGAGCAGTACTTC
- | TRBJ2-7 | many | TRBV7-9 | CASSLDSPEQYF | TGTGCCAGCAGCTTAGACAGCCCGGAGCAGTACTTC
- | TRBJ2-5 | few | TRBV5-6 | CASSPTSGETQYF | TGTGCCAGCAGCCCCACCTCCGGGGAGACCCAGTACTTC
- | TRBJ2-1 | - | TRBV7-2 | CASTEGYNEQFF | TGTGCCAGCACGGAGGGGTACAATGAGCAGTTCTTC
- | TRBJ1-1 | many | TRBV20-1 | CSATPLWADRRNTEAFF | TGCAGTGCTACGCCGCTGTGGGCCGACAGAAGAAACACTGAAGCTTTCTTT